This T cell receptor (beta chain) emerged from a study of CD8 T cells in Susac syndrome. Findings and limits, study-wide: The relatively small number of individuals in the TCR sequencing and HLA analysis was acknowledged by the study.

This clonotype was detected a few times. Its antigen remains unidentified. The T cells that were sequenced for TCR beta were CD8+ and CD4+ cells from blood. The V segment lost 4 bases and the J segment 1 base; nucleotides outside the gene matches: 7. Germline V gene sequence: CDR1 SGHTA, CDR2 FQGTGA. This CDR3 contains 16 residues. An input of about 0.5 to 1 ug of RNA was subjected to reverse transcription using random hexamers. Amplification of the TCR beta CDR3 was carried out by immunoSEQ multiplex PCR, which spanned a total of 54 Vbeta and 13 Jbeta segments. TCRdb called the immunoSEQ multiplex PCR reads again in MiXCR, with one record for every CDR3 protein. The sample lists 250,000 to 300,000 distinct CDR3 sequences; around 83% were seen once.

V gene TRBV7-3 combines with J gene TRBJ2-3; 8 bases map to TRBD2. The sample consisted of CD8+ T cells from PBMCs. This TCR was recovered from a human donor with multiple sclerosis. The chain's CDR3 is CASSSSRSGGTDTQYF. CDR3 coding DNA: TGTGCCAGCAGCTCCAGCCGTAGCGGGGGCACAGATACGCAGTATTTT.